What follows are 26 T cell receptor beta chains derived from one specimen sequenced in a study of CD8+CD57+ T cells in acquired aplastic anemia. Investigators profiled TCR beta VDJ and CDR3 from genomic DNA template. TCRdb used MiXCR to reprocess the reads, holding one entry per CDR3 protein. In the table there are around 210,000 distinct CDR3 sequences, about 62% of which are singletons. Sequenced patients had shown CD8+CD57+ cell expansion by flow cytometry. Input material: sorted CD4+, CD8+, or CD8+CD57+ T cells (not recorded which) from PBMCs. These receptors all stem from a human donor with aplastic anemia.

J is TRBJ2-3 and V is TRBV29-1, with 7 bases identical to TRBD2. This CDR3 spans 13 amino acids. In germline, CDR1 is SQVTM, CDR2 ANQGSEA. Losses at the gene ends were 3 bases for V and 5 bases for J; bases not matched to a gene: 5. The CDR3 bases are TGCAGCGTTGAGAGGACTAGTTTAGATACGCAGTATTTT. Translating gives CSVERTSLDTQYF.

This clonotype appeared a few times. The J gene is TRBJ1-1, the V gene TRBV20-1, with D uncertain. Per the germline V gene, CDR1 is DFQATT and CDR2 is SNEGSKA (reference sequence). Trimming removed 6 bases at V and 0 bases at J, with 11 bases between. The CDR3 covers 13 residues. CDR3 in DNA: TGCAGTGCCCTCGACGGTATGAACACTGAAGCTTTCTTT. It translates to CSALDGMNTEAFF.

This clonotype was observed many times. The chain couples TRBV7-9 to TRBJ1-1; D perhaps matches TRBD1 (6 bases). Germline loops: CDR1 SEHNR, CDR2 FQNEAQ (reference sequence). This CDR3 is built from 16 residues. Trimming shortened V by 5 bases and J by 1 base, and 17 bases separated the two germline ends. CDR3 loop: CASSIPGGRENTEAFF. Written as DNA, the CDR3 is TGTGCCAGCAGCATCCCCGGGGGCAGGGAGAACACTGAAGCTTTCTTT. Combining the CDR3 with reference TRBV7-9 and TRBJ1-1 gives the whole variable domain DTGVSQNPRHKITKRGQNVTFRCDPISEHNRLYWYRQTLGQGPEFLTYFQNEAQLEKSRLLSDRFSAERPKGSFSTLEIQRTEQGDSAMYLCASSIPGGRENTEAFFGQGTRLTVV.

The rearrangement uses TRBV7-8 and TRBJ2-5; D unclear. The assigned J gene may be wrong: the sequence end matches TRBJ2-7 better. CDR1 is SGHVS, CDR2 FQNEAQ, per germline. The CDR3 length is 12 residues. This CDR3 reads CASSPNRYEQYF. DNA for the CDR3: TGTGCCAGCAGCCCCAATCGCTACGAGCAGTACTTC.

V gene TRBV24-1 combines with J gene TRBJ1-5; tentatively, D is TRBD1 (5 bases). V was pared by 7 bases and J by 3 bases, with 12 bases between. The CDR3 is 14 amino acids. Germline CDR1 and CDR2: KGHDR and SFDVKD. The CDR3 DNA follows: TGTGCCACCAGGGACGAGGGGTACAATCAGCCCCAGCATTTT. Translated: CATRDEGYNQPQHF.

This sequence joins TRBV6-5 and TRBJ1-5; D gene uncertain. The V end lost 2 bases, the J end lost 0 bases, and 11 bases lay between the germline ends. Germline assignment: CDR1 MNHEY and CDR2 SVGAGI. The CDR3 is 16 amino acids. For the CDR3, the DNA is TGTGCCAGCAGTTACGGAAGTCCAGATAGCAATCAGCCCCAGCATTTT. It encodes CASSYGSPDSNQPQHF.

The chain links TRBV2 to TRBJ1-4; no clear D. V lost 4 bases and J 0 bases, leaving 6 bases between the germline ends. Per germline, CDR1 SNHLY and CDR2 FYNNEI. The CDR3 is 14 residues long. As DNA, the CDR3 is TGTGCCAGCAGTGTGGATACAACTAATGAAAAACTGTTTTTT. Translated, it gives CASSVDTTNEKLFF.

J is TRBJ2-2 and V is TRBV19; the match to TRBD1 covers 7 bases. Germline lookup yields CDR1 LNHDA and CDR2 SQIVND (reference sequence). The CDR3 is made up of 17 amino acids. With V trimmed by 5 bases and J by 6 bases, 15 bases remained unmatched. The CDR3 loop reads CASSLFTGQEPSGELFF. The CDR3 nucleotides read TGTGCCAGTAGTCTGTTTACAGGACAGGAACCTTCCGGGGAGCTGTTTTTT.

This clonotype came up many times. The rearrangement uses TRBV11-2 and TRBJ2-5; 8 bases agree with TRBD2. V shed 0 bases, J shed 6 bases, and the junction held 12 bases outside the gene matches. Germline-derived CDR1 and CDR2 are SGHAT and FQNNGV. The CDR3 loop spans 17 amino acids. The CDR3 spells CASSLDLLRGAQKTQYF. CDR3 nucleotide sequence: TGTGCCAGCAGCTTAGATCTGCTGCGGGGGGCACAGAAGACCCAGTACTTC.

This clonotype was detected ten times or more. CDR3 DNA: TGTGCCAGCAGCCCTTCGAGAGCCTACGAGCAGTACTTC. This gives the protein CASSPSRAYEQYF. The V and J genes are TRBV9 and TRBJ2-7; D unclear. The CDR3 totals 13 residues. V lost 4 bases to trimming and J lost 2 bases, with 10 bases between them. CDR1 is SGDLS and CDR2 is YYNGEE in the germline V gene. Full variable domain (missing parts from reference TRBV9 and TRBJ2-7): DSGVTQTPKHLITATGQRVTLRCSPRSGDLSVYWYQQSLDQGLQFLIQYYNGEERAKGNILERFSAQQFPDLHSELNLSSLELGDSALYFCASSPSRAYEQYFGPGTRLTVT.

J is TRBJ1-5 and V is TRBV10-2; D ambiguous. The V and J ends lost 4 bases and 11 bases respectively, with 21 bases between them. The CDR3 is made up of 15 amino acids. CDR1 and CDR2 from the germline V gene are WSHSY and SAAADI. CDR3 residues: CASSAKSRYQETQHF. The CDR3, as DNA: TGCGCCAGCAGTGCCAAGAGCAGGTACCAAGAGACCCAGCATTTT.

The chain carries TRBV29-1 and TRBJ1-2; the match to TRBD1 covers 8 bases. The J segment lost 6 bases and the V segment lost 3 bases, leaving 6 bases of the junction unmatched. Germline V gene sequence: CDR1 SQVTM, CDR2 ANQGSEA. This CDR3 is built from 13 residues. CDR3 residues: CSVDQGAPDGYTF. The DNA of the CDR3 is TGCAGCGTTGATCAGGGGGCGCCGGATGGCTACACCTTC.

This clonotype was counted once. The chain has TRBV12-3 or TRBV12-4 and TRBJ1-1, with 9 bases identical to TRBD1. V lost 5 bases and J lost 8; bases outside the gene matches: 6. The CDR3 is made up of 13 amino acids. Written as DNA, the CDR3 is TGTGCCAGCAGTGTCTCCGGGACAGGGGAAGCTTTCTTT. This codes for CASSVSGTGEAFF.

Points on this clonotype: At one end, the junction sequence differs from germline, possibly due to a read error. The chain links TRBV7-2 to TRBJ1-2; D not resolved. Germline assignment: CDR1 SGHTA and CDR2 FQGNSA. CDR3 length equals 14 residues. CDR3 sequence: CACSPAITNYGYTF. The CDR3 coding sequence is TGTGCCTGCAGCCCAGCTATAACTAACTATGGCTACACCTTC.

The chain links TRBV6-1 to TRBJ2-1; D ambiguous. Trimming stripped 5 bases from V and 5 bases from J, with 10 bases between. CDR3 length: 13 residues. Per germline, CDR1 MNHNS and CDR2 SASEGT. The CDR3 DNA reads TGTGCCAGCAGTTCTTCCGGTCACAATGAGCAGTTCTTC. This translates into CASSSSGHNEQFF.

The chain employs TRBV7-9 and TRBJ1-1, with TRBD1 identical over 9 bases. This CDR3 has 14 amino acids. V was clipped by 11 bases and J by 3 bases; unmatched bases: 10. Germline values: CDR1 SEHNR, CDR2 FQNEAQ (reference sequence). CDR3 sequence (DNA): TGTGCCTGGACACAGGGGGCAGGGGACACTGAAGCTTTCTTT. Residues: CAWTQGAGDTEAFF. The variable domain in full, with the rest retrieved from reference TRBV7-9 and TRBJ1-1, is DTGVSQNPRHKITKRGQNVTFRCDPISEHNRLYWYRQTLGQGPEFLTYFQNEAQLEKSRLLSDRFSAERPKGSFSTLEIQRTEQGDSAMYLCAWTQGAGDTEAFFGQGTRLTVV.

This chain connects TRBV20-1 to TRBJ2-7; possibly TRBD2 for D (6 bases). Between the trimmed V and J ends, which lost 5 bases and 2 bases, there was a span of 13 bases. Germline V gives CDR1 DFQATT, CDR2 SNEGSKA (reference sequence). The CDR3 length is 13 residues. The DNA for the CDR3 is TGCAGTGCTCACTCGACTAGTACCTACGAGCAGTACTTC. Translating gives CSAHSTSTYEQYF.

Concerning this clonotype itself: Sequence at one end of the junction differs from germline and may be a read error. The J gene is TRBJ2-3, the V gene TRBV6-1; the D gene is possibly TRBD2 (6 bases). Per germline, CDR1 MNHNS and CDR2 SASEGT. The CDR3 extends over 14 amino acids. Here the CDR3 reads CAISESGEADTQYF. The CDR3 nucleotides are TGTGCCATCAGTGAGTCCGGGGAGGCAGATACGCAGTATTTT.

For this clonotype: Because it lacks the conserved phenylalanine or tryptophan at the end, this CDR3 is likely a read error. The CDR3 DNA reads TGTGCCAGCAGTGAGAGGCGGATTGGCACTGAAGCTTTCCTT. As protein: CASSERRIGTEAFL. This chain links TRBV2 with TRBJ1-1; D unresolved. V was clipped by 3 bases and J by 4 bases, with 12 bases between them. The CDR3 loop spans 14 amino acids. Germline V gene lookup returns CDR1 SNHLY and CDR2 FYNNEI.

Many counts were recorded for this clonotype. This CDR3 is CASSPDSNSYEQYF. In DNA, the CDR3 is TGCGCCAGCAGTCCTGACTCAAACTCCTACGAGCAGTACTTC. The V call is TRBV5-1, the J call TRBJ2-7; D gene ambiguous. CDR1 is SGHRS and CDR2 is YFSETQ in the germline V gene. The CDR3 totals 14 residues. V shed 5 bases and J shed 0 bases, with 12 bases lying between them.

This clonotype is a singleton in its sample. This sequence joins TRBV14 and TRBJ2-1; D ambiguous. From germline, CDR1 is SGHDN and CDR2 FVKESK. The CDR3 loop spans 13 amino acids. The V end was cut by 0 bases, the J end by 8 bases, with 8 bases between. CDR3 amino acids: CASSQDRLHEQFF. In DNA, the CDR3 is TGTGCCAGCAGCCAAGATCGTTTACATGAGCAGTTCTTC.

The chain carries TRBV5-1 and TRBJ2-7, with TRBD2 matching over 7 bases. The germline gives CDR1 SGHRS, CDR2 YFSETQ. The CDR3 consists of 16 residues. V gave up 4 bases and J gave up 3 bases; unmatched junction bases: 13. CDR3 amino acids: CASSIGSSGRIYEQYF. The CDR3 coding sequence is TGCGCCAGCAGCATTGGGTCTAGCGGACGTATCTACGAGCAGTACTTC.

The rearrangement links TRBV12-3 or TRBV12-4 to TRBJ2-1; 13 positions agree with TRBD2. With 7 bases clipped from V and 4 bases from J, the junction kept 4 bases outside the gene matches. This CDR3 contains 15 residues. DNA for the CDR3: TGTGCCAGCATGGGACTAGCGGGAAGGTACAATGAGCAGTTCTTC. Translation: CASMGLAGRYNEQFF.

This clonotype was seen a handful of times. J is TRBJ2-1 and V is TRBV9; 10 positions match TRBD2. Germline V gives CDR1 SGDLS, CDR2 YYNGEE. This CDR3 spans 15 amino acids. V lost 3 bases and J lost 5; bases outside the gene matches: 5. The CDR3 is CASSAGTSDNNEQFF. Here the CDR3 DNA reads TGTGCCAGCAGCGCCGGGACTAGCGACAACAATGAGCAGTTCTTC.

This sequence joins TRBV10-3 and TRBJ1-2, with a weak D call TRBD1 (6 bases). The CDR3 covers 12 residues. V shed 4 bases and J shed 13 bases, with 16 bases lying between them. Germline-derived CDR1 and CDR2 are ENHRY and SYGVKD. CDR3 in DNA: TGTGCCATCAGTGTAGGGGGTTCTCGCTGCACCTTC. Translation: CAISVGGSRCTF.

On this clonotype itself: One junction end disagrees with the germline gene, perhaps due to a read error. The V and J genes are TRBV10-3 and TRBJ2-3; tentative D call: TRBD1 (6 bases). The germline V gene encodes CDR1 ENHRY and CDR2 SYGVKD. The CDR3 contains 14 residues. CDR3 protein: CATSGQLHADTQYF. The CDR3 nucleotides are TGTGCCACCAGTGGACAGCTACACGCAGATACGCAGTATTTT.